Below are 31 T cell receptor beta chains sequenced from a single sample in a study of blood T cell repertoires in COVID-19. Sequenced by immunoSEQ multiplex PCR; TCRdb stores in-frame clones only, minus some. The table lists tens of thousands of clones, approximately 84% of them singletons. Input material: peripheral blood. Receptors originate from a man between 65 and 85 years old with acute or convalescent COVID-19.

This chain connects TRBV11-2 to TRBJ1-1; no clear D. The CDR3 has 13 residues. The germline CDR1 and CDR2 sequences are SGHAT and FQNNGV. V shed 7 bases and J shed 5 bases, with 14 bases lying between them. For the CDR3, the DNA is TGTGCCAGCACCGTTGAGGGCGGGACTGAAGCTTTCTTT. It yields the protein CASTVEGGTEAFF.

The V gene is TRBV5-1, the J gene TRBJ2-5, with 10 nucleotides matching TRBD1. V lost 4 bases, J lost 5 bases, and 5 bases stayed unmatched. The germline V gene has CDR1 SGHRS and CDR2 YFSETQ. The CDR3 length is 14 residues. Here the CDR3 reads CASSPGQGWETQYF. CDR3 in DNA: TGCGCCAGCAGCCCGGGACAGGGGTGGGAGACCCAGTACTTC.

The chain joins TRBV29-1 to TRBJ1-1, with a tentative D call TRBD1 (5 bases). Germline-derived CDR1 and CDR2 are SQVTM and ANQGSEA. This CDR3 has 11 amino acids. Trimming removed 5 bases from V and 1 base from J, with 5 bases in between. DNA of the CDR3: TGCAGCGTTACAGGGAACACTGAAGCTTTCTTT. Protein: CSVTGNTEAFF.

This sequence joins TRBV11-3 and TRBJ2-2; 8 bases match TRBD1. The V gene end was trimmed by 5 bases and the J gene end by 4 bases; junction bases not matched to a gene: 9. The V gene's germline CDR1 is SGHNT and CDR2 YENEEA. The CDR3 length is 16 residues. CDR3 region: CASSPTDRAGTGELFF. The CDR3 nucleotides read TGTGCCAGCAGCCCGACGGACAGGGCCGGCACCGGGGAGCTGTTTTTT.

As concerns this clone: The sample has other DNA sequences that encode this CDR3 too. The chain employs TRBV29-1 and TRBJ2-7; 10 positions agree with TRBD1. With 6 bases clipped from V and 2 bases from J, the junction kept 1 base outside the gene matches. CDR1 and CDR2 (germline): SQVTM, ANQGSEA. CDR3 length equals 12 residues. CDR3: CSVGQGAYEQYF. DNA for the CDR3: TGCAGCGTCGGACAGGGGGCCTACGAGCAGTACTTC.

The rearrangement links TRBV21-1 to TRBJ1-4. TRBV21-1 is reported as a pseudogene. The CDR3 is 16 residues long. CDR3 nucleotide sequence: TGTGCCAGCAGCAAACCGGCGGGGGGGCCTAATGAAAAACTGTTTTTT. It translates to CASSKPAGGPNEKLFF.

V usage is TRBV3-1 (or the pseudogene TRBV3-2) and J usage is TRBJ2-3; TRBD2 aligns across 10 bases. V lost 2 bases and J lost 2; bases outside the gene matches: 4. CDR1 is LGHDT and CDR2 is YNNKEL in the germline V gene (reference sequence). This CDR3 region has 16 residues. The CDR3 loop is CASSQRLAGLTDTQYF. Written as DNA, the CDR3 is TGTGCCAGCAGCCAACGACTAGCGGGTCTCACAGATACGCAGTATTTT.

CDR3 amino acids: CASSPPGGYQTGELFF. DNA of the CDR3: TGTGCCAGCTCACCCCCCGGCGGGTACCAGACCGGGGAGCTGTTTTTT. V is TRBV18 and J is TRBJ2-2; D perhaps matches TRBD2 (5 bases). With 3 bases removed from V and 5 bases from J, the gap between germline ends came to 16 bases. The CDR3 sequence is 16 residues long. Looked up from germline, CDR1 is KGHSH and CDR2 is LQKENI. Full variable domain (missing parts from reference TRBV18 and TRBJ2-2): NAGVMQNPRHLVRRRGQEARLRCSPMKGHSHVYWYRQLPEEGLKFMVYLQKENIIDESGMPKERFSAEFPKEGPSILRIQQVVRGDSAAYFCASSPPGGYQTGELFFGEGSRLTVL.

The CDR3 here is CASSPDSSGGEQYF. The CDR3 DNA sequence: TGTGCCAGCTCACCAGACTCATCCGGAGGCGAGCAGTACTTC. The chain joins TRBV18 to TRBJ2-7, with D perhaps TRBD2 (5 bases). The germline gives CDR1 KGHSH, CDR2 LQKENI. Trimming pared 2 bases from V and 6 bases from J, leaving 14 bases between. The CDR3 is made up of 14 amino acids.

The chain is built from TRBV6-5 and TRBJ2-1; TRBD1 might be the D (5 bases). The V and J ends lost 6 bases and 4 bases respectively, with 10 bases between them. CDR3 length: 13 residues. CDR1 is MNHEY and CDR2 is SVGAGI in the germline V gene. CDR3 sequence reads: CASSRDSYNEQFF. DNA for the CDR3: TGTGCCAGCAGCCGCGACAGTTACAATGAGCAGTTCTTC.

This chain joins TRBV27 and TRBJ1-5; 7 positions match TRBD1. Germline V lookup: CDR1 MNHEY, CDR2 SMNVEV (reference sequence). CDR3 length: 16 amino acids. V was pared by 3 bases and J by 2 bases, with 7 bases of the junction left unmatched. CDR3 sequence reads: CASSFATGAGNQPQHF. CDR3 nucleotide sequence: TGTGCCAGCAGTTTTGCCACAGGGGCGGGCAATCAGCCCCAGCATTTT.

This CDR3 reads CASSPQGPWGNEKLFF. In nucleotides, the CDR3 is TGCGCCAGCAGCCCACAGGGTCCCTGGGGTAATGAAAAACTGTTTTTT. The chain combines TRBV4-1 with TRBJ1-4; maybe TRBD1 (6 bases). Germline V gene sequence: CDR1 MGHRA, CDR2 YSYEKL. The CDR3 totals 16 residues. Trimming cost V 4 bases and J 4 bases, with 16 bases left between them.

The chain combines TRBV18 with TRBJ1-2; 10 bases map to TRBD1. Germline assignment: CDR1 KGHSH and CDR2 LQKENI. The junction had 2 bases not matched to a gene; V was cut back by 3 bases and J by 1 base. CDR3 size: 15 residues. CDR3 protein: CASSPRDRGNYGYTF. DNA for the CDR3: TGTGCCAGCTCACCCCGGGACAGGGGTAACTATGGCTACACCTTC.

A few counts support this clone. This chain links TRBV7-2 with TRBJ2-2, with 7 bases matching TRBD2. The CDR3 loop spans 16 amino acids. CDR1 and CDR2 from the germline V gene are SGHTA and FQGNSA. V was clipped by 6 bases and J by 4 bases; unmatched bases: 11. CDR3 protein: CASRLTLGGATGELFF. In nucleotides, the CDR3 is TGTGCCAGCAGACTCACCCTGGGAGGGGCCACCGGGGAGCTGTTTTTT. The variable domain in full, with the rest retrieved from reference TRBV7-2 and TRBJ2-2, is GAGVSQSPSNKVTEKGKDVELRCDPISGHTALYWYRQSLGQGLEFLIYFQGNSAPDKSGLPSDRFSAERTGGSVSTLTIQRTQQEDSAVYLCASRLTLGGATGELFFGEGSRLTVL.

The chain combines TRBV10-3 with TRBJ2-3, with 13 nucleotides matching TRBD2. The CDR3 runs 17 residues. The germline gives CDR1 ENHRY, CDR2 SYGVKD. The V segment lost 2 bases and the J segment 2 bases; nucleotides outside the gene matches: 4. CDR3 sequence: CAISELGTSGTTDTQYF. CDR3 bases: TGTGCCATCAGTGAGCTGGGGACTAGCGGGACCACAGATACGCAGTATTTT.

This sequence joins TRBV6-5 and TRBJ1-5, with 9 bases fitting TRBD1. V was clipped by 5 bases and J by 4 bases; unmatched bases: 3. The CDR3 is 14 amino acids. Germline V gene sequence: CDR1 MNHEY, CDR2 SVGAGI. The CDR3 spells CASSTDRGNQPQHF. The CDR3 bases are TGTGCCAGCAGTACGGACAGGGGTAATCAGCCCCAGCATTTT.

J is TRBJ2-2 and V is TRBV21-1; the table's D gene call, TRBD2, was not cross checked with the DNA. TRBV21-1 is a recognized pseudogene. This CDR3 is built from 16 residues. The CDR3 region is CASNTSGSVNTGELFF. The CDR3 DNA reads TGTGCCAGCAATACTAGCGGGAGCGTGAACACCGGGGAGCTGTTTTTT.

The chain links TRBV3-1 (or the pseudogene TRBV3-2) to TRBJ2-2; no reliable D call. Trimming removed 1 base from V and 2 bases from J, with 5 bases in between. The CDR3 is made up of 14 amino acids. CDR1 is LGHDT and CDR2 is YNNKEL in the germline V gene (reference sequence). The DNA for the CDR3 is TGTGCCAGCAGCCAAGGGCCAAACACCGGGGAGCTGTTTTTT. Its protein product is CASSQGPNTGELFF.

This clone was observed a single time. The chain is built from TRBV6-5 and TRBJ1-6; D not resolved. Germline CDR1 and CDR2: MNHEY and SVGAGI. V lost 5 bases and J lost 0, with 8 bases in between. The CDR3 extends over 15 amino acids. In DNA form, the CDR3 reads TGTGCCAGCAGTCCGGAGAGCTCCTATAATTCACCCCTCCACTTT. Translated, it gives CASSPESSYNSPLHF.

V usage is TRBV10-3 and J usage is TRBJ1-4; D might be TRBD1 (5 bases). Trimming shortened V by 7 bases and J by 2 bases, and 8 bases separated the two germline ends. CDR1 and CDR2 from the germline V gene are ENHRY and SYGVKD. The CDR3 length is 13 residues. Written as DNA, the CDR3 is TGTGCCATCAAGGCAGGGACTAATGAAAAACTGTTTTTT. Protein sequence: CAIKAGTNEKLFF.

The V gene is TRBV5-1, the J gene TRBJ2-3; 7 nucleotides align to TRBD2. Germline V gene lookup returns CDR1 SGHRS and CDR2 YFSETQ. The CDR3 sequence is 16 residues long. V was clipped by 4 bases and J by 2 bases; unmatched bases: 10. The CDR3 sequence is CASSPLARGATDTQYF. The CDR3 DNA is TGCGCCAGCAGCCCACTAGCGCGGGGAGCCACAGATACGCAGTATTTT.

V is TRBV28 and J is TRBJ1-6, with D perhaps matching TRBD1 (6 bases). CDR1 is MDHEN and CDR2 is SYDVKM in the germline V gene. CDR3 length: 15 residues. Trimming took 6 bases from V and 5 from J, leaving 14 bases between them. CDR3 sequence reads: CASRTGQGDNSPLHF. Written as DNA, the CDR3 is TGTGCCAGCAGAACGGGACAAGGGGATAATTCACCCCTCCACTTT.

The table lists this clone with a count of one. This chain joins TRBV12-3 or TRBV12-4 and TRBJ2-2, with TRBD1 as a possible D gene (6 bases). Trimming cost V 6 bases and J 6 bases, with 8 bases left between them. The CDR3 extends over 12 amino acids. The CDR3 here is CASSSGAGELFF. The DNA for the CDR3 is TGTGCCAGCAGCTCAGGGGCCGGGGAGCTGTTTTTT.

V is TRBV5-4 and J is TRBJ1-5; D may be TRBD1 (6 bases). Germline lookup yields CDR1 SGHNT and CDR2 YYREEE (reference sequence). V lost 4 bases to trimming and J lost 5 bases, with 16 bases between them. This CDR3 spans 15 amino acids. The CDR3 region has the DNA TGTGCCAGCAGCCTTACGGGGGGCTTGGATCAGCCCCAGCATTTT. This codes for CASSLTGGLDQPQHF.

CDR3 nucleotides: TGTGCCAGCAGCCAGAAAACTAACTATGGCTACACCTTC. Translating it yields CASSQKTNYGYTF. The chain couples TRBV9 to TRBJ1-2; D gene unclear. Per the germline V gene, CDR1 is SGDLS and CDR2 is YYNGEE. The CDR3 is 13 residues long. V lost 4 bases and J lost 0, with 7 bases in between.

The V call is TRBV5-1, the J call TRBJ2-1, with D possibly TRBD1 on 6 matching bases. Germline loops: CDR1 SGHRS, CDR2 YFSETQ. The V and J ends lost 2 bases and 3 bases respectively, with 12 bases between them. CDR3 length: 15 residues. CDR3 in DNA: TGCGCCAGCAGCTTACAGGGACGGAGCTACAATGAGCAGTTCTTC. Translated, it gives CASSLQGRSYNEQFF.

The genes are TRBV4-1 and TRBJ1-2, with D possibly TRBD1 on 5 matching bases. V was clipped by 4 bases and J by 4 bases, with 13 bases between them. This CDR3 is built from 14 residues. Per germline, CDR1 MGHRA and CDR2 YSYEKL. The chain's CDR3 is CASSPTDRPYGYTF. CDR3 in DNA: TGCGCCAGCAGCCCCACAGACAGACCCTATGGCTACACCTTC.

The chain joins TRBV6-6 to TRBJ1-1; no clear D. Trimming pared 5 bases from V and 2 bases from J, leaving 12 bases between. The CDR3 is made up of 14 amino acids. Germline loops: CDR1 MNHNY, CDR2 SVGAGI (reference sequence). For the CDR3, the DNA is TGTGCCAGCAGTCTGGGAGGCTCAAACACTGAAGCTTTCTTT. Its translation is CASSLGGSNTEAFF.

This rearrangement joins TRBV10-3 to TRBJ2-7; D is unclear. CDR1 and CDR2 (germline): ENHRY, SYGVKD. The CDR3 totals 12 residues. Trimming pared 8 bases from V and 2 bases from J, leaving 10 bases between. The DNA for the CDR3 is TGTGCCATCTCGGCGGTGGCCTACGAGCAGTACTTC. It codes for CAISAVAYEQYF.

J is TRBJ1-5 and V is TRBV7-9, with 9 bases aligning to TRBD1. Germline-derived CDR1 and CDR2 are SEHNR and FQNEAQ (reference sequence). After removal of 1 base from V and 7 bases from J, the junction contained 5 bases not matched to a gene. The CDR3 contains 15 residues. The CDR3 sequence is CASSLGDRAGQPQHF. The CDR3 DNA reads TGTGCCAGCAGCTTAGGGGACAGGGCTGGACAGCCCCAGCATTTT.

The V gene is TRBV27, the J gene TRBJ1-1; 7 bases agree with TRBD1. Germline CDR1 MNHEY, CDR2 SMNVEV (reference sequence). The CDR3 runs 12 residues. Trimming removed 8 bases from V and 3 bases from J; junction bases left unmatched: 3. The CDR3 coding sequence is TGTGCCAGCTTCCAGGGGGACACTGAAGCTTTCTTT. It translates to CASFQGDTEAFF.